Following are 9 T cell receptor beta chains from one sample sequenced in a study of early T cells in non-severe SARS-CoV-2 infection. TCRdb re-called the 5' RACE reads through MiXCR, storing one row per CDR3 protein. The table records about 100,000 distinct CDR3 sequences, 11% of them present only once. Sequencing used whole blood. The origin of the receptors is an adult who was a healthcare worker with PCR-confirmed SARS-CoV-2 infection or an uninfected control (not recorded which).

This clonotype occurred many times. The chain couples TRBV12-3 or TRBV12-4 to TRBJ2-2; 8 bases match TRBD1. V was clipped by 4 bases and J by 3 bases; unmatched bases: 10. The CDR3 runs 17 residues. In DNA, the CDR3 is TGTGCCAGCAGTTACCAACCCGGGACAGGATACACCGGGGAGCTGTTTTTT. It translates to CASSYQPGTGYTGELFF.

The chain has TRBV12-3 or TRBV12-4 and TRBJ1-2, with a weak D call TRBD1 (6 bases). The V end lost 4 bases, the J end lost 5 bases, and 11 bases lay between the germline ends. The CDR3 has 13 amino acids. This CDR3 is CASSYRVGYGYTF. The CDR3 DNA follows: TGTGCCAGCAGTTACAGGGTCGGGTATGGCTACACCTTC.

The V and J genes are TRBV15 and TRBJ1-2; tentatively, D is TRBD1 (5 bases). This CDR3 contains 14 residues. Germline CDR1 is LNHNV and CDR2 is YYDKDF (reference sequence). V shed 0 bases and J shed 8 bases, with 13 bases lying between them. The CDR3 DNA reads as TGTGCCACCAGCAGAGATACGGGGAGGGGAGGCTACACCTTC. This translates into CATSRDTGRGGYTF.

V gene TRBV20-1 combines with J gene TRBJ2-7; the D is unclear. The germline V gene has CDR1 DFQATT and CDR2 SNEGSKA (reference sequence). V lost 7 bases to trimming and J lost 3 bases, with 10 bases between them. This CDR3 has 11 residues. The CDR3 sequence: CSGAGYYEQYF. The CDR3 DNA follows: TGCAGTGGAGCAGGCTACTACGAGCAGTACTTC.

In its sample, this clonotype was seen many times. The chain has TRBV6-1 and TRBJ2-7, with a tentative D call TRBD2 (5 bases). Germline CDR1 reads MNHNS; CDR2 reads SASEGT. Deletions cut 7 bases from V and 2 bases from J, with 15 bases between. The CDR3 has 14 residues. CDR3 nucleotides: TGTGCCAGCAAGTCGGGCGGGCCTACCTACGAGCAGTACTTC. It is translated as CASKSGGPTYEQYF.

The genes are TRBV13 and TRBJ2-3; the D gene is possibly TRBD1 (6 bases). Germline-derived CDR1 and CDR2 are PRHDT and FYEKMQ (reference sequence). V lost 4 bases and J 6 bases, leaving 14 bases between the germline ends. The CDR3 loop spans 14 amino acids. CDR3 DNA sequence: TGTGCCAGCAGCTCCGGCAGGGGCGGTGATACGCAGTATTTT. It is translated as CASSSGRGGDTQYF.

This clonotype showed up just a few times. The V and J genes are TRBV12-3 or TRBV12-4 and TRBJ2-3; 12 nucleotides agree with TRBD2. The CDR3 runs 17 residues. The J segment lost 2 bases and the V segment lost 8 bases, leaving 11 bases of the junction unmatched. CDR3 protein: CASLSWTSGVLTDTQYF. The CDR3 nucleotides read TGTGCCAGCCTCTCTTGGACTAGCGGGGTACTCACAGATACGCAGTATTTT.

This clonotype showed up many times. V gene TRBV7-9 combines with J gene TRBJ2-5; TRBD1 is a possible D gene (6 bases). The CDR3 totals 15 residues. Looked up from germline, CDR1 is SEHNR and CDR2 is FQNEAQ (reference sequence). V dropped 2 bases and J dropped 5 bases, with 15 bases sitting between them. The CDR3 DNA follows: TGTGCCAGCAGCTTACCCAGGGGAGAGCGGGAGACCCAGTACTTC. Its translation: CASSLPRGERETQYF.

DNA for the CDR3: TGTGCCAGCAGCTCCTCTAGCGGGAGCGATGAGCAGTTCTTC. Amino acids: CASSSSSGSDEQFF. The V and J genes are TRBV11-3 and TRBJ2-1; 10 positions match TRBD2. CDR3 length: 14 amino acids. Germline V lookup: CDR1 SGHNT, CDR2 YENEEA. With 4 bases clipped from V and 8 bases from J, the junction kept 5 bases outside the gene matches.